These T cell receptor beta chains were read from a single sample in a study of blood T cell repertoires in COVID-19. Sequencing used immunoSEQ multiplex PCR; TCRdb keeps in-frame clones, though not all of them. The sample includes about 210,000 clones, about 87% of them seen just once. Sequencing was performed on peripheral blood. These receptors all stem from a man aged 55 to 70 who had recovered from COVID-19. The CDR3 runs from the conserved cysteine through the conserved F or W. D genes are given only for firm matches. Not all rows give a size; the values are once, few, many and, for expanded clones, a class.

cdr3_aa: CASSVRQGRKDEQFF
cdr3_nt: TGTGCCAGCAGCGTCAGACAGGGGCGGAAGGACGAGCAGTTCTTC
v_call: TRBV9
d_call: TRBD1
clone_size: .
j_call: TRBJ2-1

cdr3_aa: CATGLPRPNYGYTF
cdr3_nt: TGTGCCACGGGATTGCCTCGTCCAAACTATGGCTACACCTTC
v_call: TRBV10-3
d_call: .
clone_size: .
j_call: TRBJ1-2

cdr3_aa: CASSPGQGVAEAFF
cdr3_nt: TGTGCCAGTAGTCCGGGACAGGGGGTCGCTGAAGCTTTCTTT
v_call: TRBV19
d_call: TRBD1
clone_size: .
j_call: TRBJ1-1

cdr3_aa: CASSLESRGRNEQFF
cdr3_nt: TGTGCCAGCAGCTTAGAAAGCAGGGGCAGGAATGAGCAGTTCTTC
v_call: TRBV7-2
d_call: .
clone_size: .
j_call: TRBJ2-1

cdr3_aa: CASSPGTSGSYNEQFF
cdr3_nt: TGTGCCAGCAGTCCCGGGACTAGCGGCTCCTACAATGAGCAGTTCTTC
v_call: TRBV28
d_call: TRBD2
clone_size: .
j_call: TRBJ2-1

cdr3_aa: CASGLGQSSGNTIYF
cdr3_nt: TGTGCTAGTGGTTTGGGACAGAGCTCTGGAAACACCATATATTTT
v_call: TRBV12-5
d_call: .
clone_size: .
j_call: TRBJ1-3

cdr3_aa: CASSVGSALDKDTEAFF
cdr3_nt: TGTGCCAGCAGCGTAGGGTCGGCTCTAGATAAGGACACTGAAGCTTTCTTT
v_call: TRBV9
d_call: .
clone_size: .
j_call: TRBJ1-1

cdr3_aa: CASSLADGRASDTQYF
cdr3_nt: TGTGCCAGCAGCTTAGCCGACGGGAGGGCCTCAGATACGCAGTATTTT
v_call: TRBV11-3
d_call: TRBD2
clone_size: .
j_call: TRBJ2-3

cdr3_aa: CATSDLRKVTDYGYTF
cdr3_nt: TGTGCCACCAGTGATTTACGAAAGGTGACAGACTATGGCTACACCTTC
v_call: TRBV24-1
d_call: .
clone_size: .
j_call: TRBJ1-2

cdr3_aa: CASSPPGLAGYTGELFF
cdr3_nt: TGTGCCAGCAGCCCACCGGGACTAGCGGGGTACACCGGGGAGCTGTTTTTT
v_call: TRBV7-9
d_call: TRBD2
clone_size: .
j_call: TRBJ2-2

cdr3_aa: CASKSGGYEQYF
cdr3_nt: TGTGCCAGCAAATCCGGAGGCTACGAGCAGTACTTC
v_call: TRBV19
d_call: .
clone_size: .
j_call: TRBJ2-7

cdr3_aa: CASGLVGGGAYTGELFF
cdr3_nt: TGTGCTAGTGGTTTGGTCGGCGGGGGGGCGTACACCGGGGAGCTGTTTTTT
v_call: TRBV12-5
d_call: TRBD2
clone_size: .
j_call: TRBJ2-2

cdr3_aa: CASSDLAGGNTEAFF
cdr3_nt: TGTGCCAGCAGTGACTTAGCAGGGGGCAACACTGAAGCTTTCTTT
v_call: TRBV25-1
d_call: TRBD1
clone_size: .
j_call: TRBJ1-1

cdr3_aa: CSASATYEQYF
cdr3_nt: TGCAGTGCTAGTGCCACTTACGAGCAGTACTTC
v_call: TRBV20-1
d_call: .
clone_size: .
j_call: TRBJ2-7

cdr3_aa: CASSPPTRGSAGELFF
cdr3_nt: TGTGCCAGCTCACCACCGACTCGGGGTTCGGCCGGGGAGCTGTTTTTT
v_call: TRBV18
d_call: .
clone_size: once
j_call: TRBJ2-2

cdr3_aa: CAWRLAGFNNEQFF
cdr3_nt: TGTGCCTGGAGACTAGCGGGATTCAATAATGAGCAGTTCTTC
v_call: TRBV30
d_call: TRBD2
clone_size: .
j_call: TRBJ2-1

cdr3_aa: CASSPGAPYGQPQHF
cdr3_nt: TGTGCCAGCAGCCCTGGGGCCCCGTATGGTCAGCCCCAGCATTTT
v_call: TRBV3-1/TRBV3-2
d_call: .
clone_size: .
j_call: TRBJ1-5

cdr3_aa: CAGRGGLYGYTF
cdr3_nt: TGTGCCGGCCGGGGGGGATTATATGGCTACACCTTC
v_call: TRBV28
d_call: .
clone_size: .
j_call: TRBJ1-2

cdr3_aa: CASTPVGNYGYTF
cdr3_nt: TGTGCCAGCACCCCGGTCGGGAACTATGGCTACACCTTC
v_call: TRBV6-6
d_call: .
clone_size: once
j_call: TRBJ1-2